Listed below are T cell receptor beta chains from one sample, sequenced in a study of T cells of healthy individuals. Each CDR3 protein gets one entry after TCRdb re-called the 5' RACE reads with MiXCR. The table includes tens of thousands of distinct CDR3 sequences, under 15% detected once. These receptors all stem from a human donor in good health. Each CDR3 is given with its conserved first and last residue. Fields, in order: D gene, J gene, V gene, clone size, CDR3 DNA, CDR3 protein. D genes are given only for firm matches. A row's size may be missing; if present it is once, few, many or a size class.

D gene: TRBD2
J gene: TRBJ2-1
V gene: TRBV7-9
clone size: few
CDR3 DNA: TGTGCCAGCAGCTCCACCACAGCGGGGCCCCCCTACAATGAGCAGTTCTTC
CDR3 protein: CASSSTTAGPPYNEQFF

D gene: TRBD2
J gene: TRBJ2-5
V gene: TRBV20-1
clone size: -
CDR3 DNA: TGCAGTGCGAAGACCCTAGCGGGAGATAGAGAGACCCAGTACTTC
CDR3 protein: CSAKTLAGDRETQYF

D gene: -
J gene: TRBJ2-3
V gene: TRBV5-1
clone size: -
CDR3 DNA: TGCGCCAGCAGCTTGGGGACGGGGAACACAGATACGCAGTATTTT
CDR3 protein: CASSLGTGNTDTQYF

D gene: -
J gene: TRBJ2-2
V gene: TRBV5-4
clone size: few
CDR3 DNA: TGTGCCAGCAGCTCCATCTCTCGAGCGGTTAACACCGGGGAGCTGTTTTTT
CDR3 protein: CASSSISRAVNTGELFF

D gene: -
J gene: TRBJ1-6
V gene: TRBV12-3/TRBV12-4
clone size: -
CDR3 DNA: TGTGCCAGCAGCCGAATAAACAGGGACTCACCCCTCCACTTT
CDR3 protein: CASSRINRDSPLHF

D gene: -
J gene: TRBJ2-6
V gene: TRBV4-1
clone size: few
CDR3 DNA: TGCGCCAGCAGCCAAGATCTTCCGGCCCACCTCAGCTCTGGGGCCAACGTCCTGACTTTC
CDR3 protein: CASSQDLPAHLSSGANVLTF

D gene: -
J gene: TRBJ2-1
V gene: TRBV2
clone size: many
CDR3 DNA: TGTGCCAGCAGTGAGGCCCCCGGGTCCTACAATGAGCAGTTCTTC
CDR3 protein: CASSEAPGSYNEQFF

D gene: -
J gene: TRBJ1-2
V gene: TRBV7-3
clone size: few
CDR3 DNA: TGTGCCAGCAGCCGCACGGGGGAAGGGGCTGGCTACACCTTC
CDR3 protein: CASSRTGEGAGYTF

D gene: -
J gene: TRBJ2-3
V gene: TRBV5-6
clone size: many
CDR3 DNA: TGTGCCAGCAGCTCGGACGGAGATGGCACAGATACGCAGTATTTT
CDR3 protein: CASSSDGDGTDTQYF

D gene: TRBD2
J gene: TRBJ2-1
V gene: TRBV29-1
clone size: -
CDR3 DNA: TGCAGCGTTGAACAGCGGGGGGGCTCCTACGATGAGCAGTTCTTC
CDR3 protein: CSVEQRGGSYDEQFF

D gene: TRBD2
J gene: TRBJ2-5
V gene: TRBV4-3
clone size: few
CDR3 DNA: TGCGCCAGCAGCCCTCGCCCGGGACTAGCGAAGGAGACCCAGTACTTC
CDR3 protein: CASSPRPGLAKETQYF

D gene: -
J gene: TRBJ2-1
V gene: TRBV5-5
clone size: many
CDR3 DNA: TGTGCCAGCAGCCGAACACTTCTAGATACAAACGAGCAGTTCTTC
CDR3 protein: CASSRTLLDTNEQFF

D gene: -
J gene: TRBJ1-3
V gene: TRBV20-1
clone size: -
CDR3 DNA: TGCAGTGCTAGTACAGGCGTCCTCTCTGGAAACACCATATATTTT
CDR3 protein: CSASTGVLSGNTIYF

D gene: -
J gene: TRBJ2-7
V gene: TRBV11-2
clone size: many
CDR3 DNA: TGTGCCAGCAGCGTGACAGGCCGGGGTAGCTACGAGCAGTACTTC
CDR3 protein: CASSVTGRGSYEQYF

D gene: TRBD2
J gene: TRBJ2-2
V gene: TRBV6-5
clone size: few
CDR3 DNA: TGTGCCAGCAGTTACTCGACAACGGGAGGGGTCGGGGAGCTGTTTTTT
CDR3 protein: CASSYSTTGGVGELFF

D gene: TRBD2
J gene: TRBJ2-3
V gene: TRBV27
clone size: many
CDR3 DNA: TGTGCCAGCAGTTCGTTAGCGGGAGGGCCCACAGATACGCAGTATTTT
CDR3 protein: CASSSLAGGPTDTQYF

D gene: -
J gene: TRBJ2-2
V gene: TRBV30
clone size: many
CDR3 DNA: TGTGCCTGGAGTGGAGGGAACCAGAACACCGGGGAGCTGTTTTTT
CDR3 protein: CAWSGGNQNTGELFF

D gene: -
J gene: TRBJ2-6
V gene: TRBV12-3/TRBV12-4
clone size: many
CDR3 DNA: TGTGCCAGCAGCCTGTGGGAGGCAGGGGCCAACGTCCTGACTTTC
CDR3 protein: CASSLWEAGANVLTF

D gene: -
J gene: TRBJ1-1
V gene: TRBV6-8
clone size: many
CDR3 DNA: TGTGCCAGCAGTTCCCCTCAGCTGACAGGGAACACTGAAGCTTTCTTT
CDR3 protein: CASSSPQLTGNTEAFF

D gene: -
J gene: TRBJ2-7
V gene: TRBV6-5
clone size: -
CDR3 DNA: TGTGCCAGCAGTTACTCGAACAACTACGAGCAGTACTTC
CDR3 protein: CASSYSNNYEQYF

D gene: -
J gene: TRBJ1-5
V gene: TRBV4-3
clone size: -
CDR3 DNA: TGCGCCAGCAGCCAATATAGGGGGGGCGGAGGCAATCAGCCCCAGCATTTT
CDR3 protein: CASSQYRGGGGNQPQHF

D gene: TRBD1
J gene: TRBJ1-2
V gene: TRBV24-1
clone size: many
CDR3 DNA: TGTGCCACCAGTCCGGGACAGGGTAGTGCCTACACCTTC
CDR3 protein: CATSPGQGSAYTF

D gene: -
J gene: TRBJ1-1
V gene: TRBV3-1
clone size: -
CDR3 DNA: TGTGCCAGCAGCCAAGTTGGAGAGAACACTGAAGCTTTCTTT
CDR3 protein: CASSQVGENTEAFF

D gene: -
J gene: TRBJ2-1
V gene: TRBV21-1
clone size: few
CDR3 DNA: TGTGCCAGCAGCAAAGGTCCCCTTCTAGCGGGAGAATACAATGAGCAGTTCTTC
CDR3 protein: CASSKGPLLAGEYNEQFF

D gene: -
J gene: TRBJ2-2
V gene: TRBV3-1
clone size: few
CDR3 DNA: TGTGCCAGCAGCCAAGATTCAGGGGAGCTGTTTTTT
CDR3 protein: CASSQDSGELFF

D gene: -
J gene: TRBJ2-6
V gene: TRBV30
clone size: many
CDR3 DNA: TGTGCCCGTAGCTCTGGGGCCAACGTCCTGACTTTC
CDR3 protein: CARSSGANVLTF

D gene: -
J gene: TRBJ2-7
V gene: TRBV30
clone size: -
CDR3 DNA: TGTGCCTGGAGTCCCAACTCGGAGCCCTACGAGCAGTACTTC
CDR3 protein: CAWSPNSEPYEQYF

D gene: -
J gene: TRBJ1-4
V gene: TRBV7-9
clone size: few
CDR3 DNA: TGTGCCAGCAGCCCTATCGGTCCAGGGGAAAAACTGTTTTTT
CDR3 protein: CASSPIGPGEKLFF

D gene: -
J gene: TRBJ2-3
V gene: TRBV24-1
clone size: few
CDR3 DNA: TGTGCCACCAGTGATCAATTGCAGGGTACGGATACGCAGTATTTT
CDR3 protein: CATSDQLQGTDTQYF

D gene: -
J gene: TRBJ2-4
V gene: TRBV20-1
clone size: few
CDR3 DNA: TGCAGTGCTAGTTCGGGAGTTGGGGACATTCAGTACTTC
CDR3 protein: CSASSGVGDIQYF

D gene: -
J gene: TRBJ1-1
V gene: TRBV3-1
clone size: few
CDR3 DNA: TGTGCCAGCAGCCCCCTAGGTGCTGAAGCTTTCTTT
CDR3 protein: CASSPLGAEAFF

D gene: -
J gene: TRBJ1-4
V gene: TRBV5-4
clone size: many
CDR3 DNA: TGTGCCAGCTCCAACGGGGGAGCTAATGAAAAACTGTTTTTT
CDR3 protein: CASSNGGANEKLFF

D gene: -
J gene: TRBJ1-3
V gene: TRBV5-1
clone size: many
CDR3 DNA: TGCGCCAGCAGCTTACAGGGAGGTGGAAACACCATATATTTT
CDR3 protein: CASSLQGGGNTIYF

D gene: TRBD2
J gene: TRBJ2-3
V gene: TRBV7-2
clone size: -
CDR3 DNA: TGTGCCAGCAGCTTAGCTGCGGGGGGGCTCAGCACAGATACGCAGTATTTT
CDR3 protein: CASSLAAGGLSTDTQYF

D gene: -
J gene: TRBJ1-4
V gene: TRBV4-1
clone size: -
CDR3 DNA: TGCGCCAGCAGCCGCATATTGAGGAATGAAAAACTGTTTTTT
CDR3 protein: CASSRILRNEKLFF

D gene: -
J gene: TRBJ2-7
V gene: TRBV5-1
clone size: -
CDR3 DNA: TGCGCCAGCAGCTTTGGGACCCACGAGCAGTACTTC
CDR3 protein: CASSFGTHEQYF

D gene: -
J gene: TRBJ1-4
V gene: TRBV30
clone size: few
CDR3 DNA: TGTGCCTGTTTTCTCCGCATCGGGGAAAAACTGTTTTTT
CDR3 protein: CACFLRIGEKLFF